Listed here are 19 T cell receptor beta chains from one sample, sequenced in a study of shared clonotypes between healthy human individuals. Assay used: immunoSEQ multiplex PCR; TCRdb lists only in-frame clones, some missing. Of 1.5 million to 2.5 million clones in the sample, about 94% were seen once. Cells designated naive CD8 were CD45RO-negative and were positively selected for CCR7, with terminally differentiated effector memory CD45RA+ cells excluded. The sequenced material came from naive CD8+ T cells sorted from blood. These receptors all come from a man in his late teens or twenties in good health.

This clone is a singleton in its sample. V is TRBV11-1 and J is TRBJ2-7, with D possibly TRBD2 on 5 matching bases. This CDR3 spans 17 amino acids. Germline values: CDR1 SGHAT, CDR2 FQDESV (reference sequence). V gave up 4 bases and J gave up 4 bases, with 23 bases separating them. The CDR3: CASSSDGGSLVWYEQYF. The CDR3 DNA is TGTGCCAGCAGCTCGGACGGAGGTAGTCTAGTATGGTACGAGCAGTACTTC.

The chain recombines TRBV6-4 with TRBJ1-1, with D uncertain. The CDR3 consists of 13 residues. CDR1 is MRHNA and CDR2 is SNTAGT in the germline V gene. V was clipped by 5 bases and J by 5 bases, with 12 bases between them. CDR3 nucleotide sequence: TGTGCCAGCAGTTTTTTCCCGGGTACTGAAGCTTTCTTT. Translation: CASSFFPGTEAFF.

CDR3 DNA sequence: TGTGCCAGCAGCCCCAACAGGGTTCTACACGAGCAGTACTTC. Encoded protein: CASSPNRVLHEQYF. The chain carries TRBV6-5 and TRBJ2-7, with D perhaps matching TRBD1 (6 bases). The length of the CDR3 is 14 residues. Germline V gives CDR1 MNHEY, CDR2 SVGAGI. The V end lost 6 bases, the J end lost 5 bases, and 17 bases lay between the germline ends.

The chain carries TRBV9 and TRBJ2-1; 9 bases line up with TRBD1. Losses at the gene ends were 5 bases for V and 5 bases for J; bases not matched to a gene: 8. The CDR3 is 15 residues long. Per the germline V gene, CDR1 is SGDLS and CDR2 is YYNGEE. The CDR3: CASSHTGQGNNEQFF. The CDR3 region has the DNA TGTGCCAGCAGTCACACGGGACAGGGCAACAATGAGCAGTTCTTC.

The rearrangement uses TRBV5-8 and TRBJ2-1; 12 nucleotides agree with TRBD2. V lost 4 bases, J lost 5 bases, and 4 bases stayed unmatched. The CDR3 spans 15 residues. The germline gives CDR1 SGHTS, CDR2 YDEGEE. The CDR3 nucleotides read TGTGCCAGCAGCCTGGGACTAGCGGGCCACAATGAGCAGTTCTTC. It translates to CASSLGLAGHNEQFF.

The V call is TRBV7-6, the J call TRBJ2-3; D may be TRBD2 (5 bases). This CDR3 contains 14 residues. Germline CDR1 and CDR2: SGHVS and FNYEAQ. V was pared by 3 bases and J by 0 bases, with 7 bases between. The CDR3 is CASSFSGSTDTQYF. The CDR3 DNA reads as TGTGCCAGCAGCTTCAGCGGAAGCACAGATACGCAGTATTTT.

In DNA form, the CDR3 reads TGTGCCAGCAGATCTGGGACAGGGCGGGATAATGAGCAGTTCTTC. Protein: CASRSGTGRDNEQFF. The J gene is TRBJ2-1, the V gene TRBV28, with TRBD1 matching over 9 bases. V was pared by 6 bases and J by 7 bases, with 10 bases of the junction left unmatched. The V gene's germline CDR1 is MDHEN and CDR2 SYDVKM. This CDR3 is 15 amino acids long.

This chain uses TRBV4-3 with TRBJ2-2, with unresolved D. The CDR3 totals 15 residues. CDR1 and CDR2 (germline): LGHNA, YSLEER. Trimming cost V 0 bases and J 7 bases, with 12 bases left between them. In nucleotides, the CDR3 is TGCGCCAGCAGCCAAGATCATGAAGCTGGCGGGGAGCTGTTTTTT. It codes for CASSQDHEAGGELFF.

Details on this clone: A read error may be the cause here, since a much bigger clone is one base away. Other DNA variants within this sample encode the same CDR3. The CDR3 nucleotides read TGTGCCAGCAGTTTCATTAATTCACCCCTCCACTTT. It specifies CASSFINSPLHF. The V gene is TRBV28, the J gene TRBJ1-6, with D uncertain. Per the germline V gene, CDR1 is MDHEN and CDR2 is SYDVKM. The length of the CDR3 is 12 residues. V gave up 3 bases and J gave up 6 bases, with 3 bases separating them.

Comments on this clone: The same CDR3 is also encoded by other DNA sequences in this sample. The gene calls are TRBV6-5 and TRBJ2-5; 7 bases map to TRBD1. Trimming at V came to 2 bases and at J to 2 bases, leaving 2 bases not matched to a gene. CDR3 length: 14 residues. The germline V gene encodes CDR1 MNHEY and CDR2 SVGAGI. The CDR3 loop is CASSYPGQQETQYF. The CDR3 bases are TGTGCCAGCAGTTACCCGGGACAGCAAGAGACCCAGTACTTC.

This clone was detected only once. The chain links TRBV2 to TRBJ2-7, with D perhaps TRBD1 (6 bases). CDR1 and CDR2 from the germline V gene are SNHLY and FYNNEI. V was pared by 3 bases and J by 0 bases, with 9 bases between. The CDR3 has 14 amino acids. CDR3 bases: TGTGCCAGCAGTGACTGGGACAACTCCTACGAGCAGTACTTC. Translating gives CASSDWDNSYEQYF.

V gene TRBV6-1 combines with J gene TRBJ1-1; TRBD1 agrees at 12 bases. V trimming: 3 bases; J trimming: 1 base; junction bases outside the gene matches: 0. Germline V CDR1 and CDR2: MNHNS, SASEGT. The CDR3 is 15 amino acids. DNA for the CDR3: TGTGCCAGCAGTGAGGGACAGGGGGCGAACACTGAAGCTTTCTTT. Translating it yields CASSEGQGANTEAFF.

CDR3 bases: TGTGCCAGCAGTTTTGAAGGACAGGGTGTTAAGTACACCTTC. This sequence encodes CASSFEGQGVKYTF. The chain has TRBV27 and TRBJ1-2, with 8 bases that match TRBD1. V gave up 3 bases and J gave up 11 bases; unmatched junction bases: 11. The CDR3 has 14 residues. In germline, CDR1 is MNHEY, CDR2 SMNVEV (reference sequence).

V and J are TRBV30 and TRBJ2-1, with a tentative D call TRBD1 (5 bases). CDR3 length: 12 residues. Germline loops: CDR1 GTSNPN, CDR2 SVGIG (reference sequence). Trimming shortened V by 4 bases and J by 9 bases, and 13 bases separated the two germline ends. CDR3 DNA: TGTGCCTGGAATCTAGGGGTCGCTGAGCAGTTCTTC. Protein product: CAWNLGVAEQFF.

This chain links TRBV4-3 with TRBJ2-1; 7 nucleotides agree with TRBD2. The CDR3 length is 16 residues. Germline assignment: CDR1 LGHNA and CDR2 YSLEER. V shed 1 base, J shed 0 bases, and the junction held 3 bases outside the gene matches. CDR3 residues: CASSQGGGYSYNEQFF. CDR3 DNA sequence: TGCGCCAGCAGCCAAGGCGGGGGATACTCCTACAATGAGCAGTTCTTC.

This rearrangement joins TRBV19 to TRBJ2-7; possibly TRBD1 for D (7 bases). V gave up 5 bases and J gave up 0 bases, with 11 bases separating them. Germline V gene data show CDR1 as LNHDA and CDR2 as SQIVND (reference sequence). The CDR3 totals 14 residues. The CDR3 sequence: CASSPGDSSYEQYF. In DNA form, the CDR3 reads TGTGCCAGTAGTCCGGGGGACAGCTCCTACGAGCAGTACTTC.

The rearrangement joins TRBV7-9 to TRBJ2-4, with TRBD1 as a possible D gene (5 bases). V was cut by 1 base and J by 0 bases, with 13 bases left in between. This CDR3 has 17 amino acids. Germline V lookup: CDR1 SEHNR, CDR2 FQNEAQ (reference sequence). Here the CDR3 DNA reads TGTGCCAGCAGCTTAGGCGACAGCTATCTAGCCAAAAACATTCAGTACTTC. Amino acid sequence: CASSLGDSYLAKNIQYF.

V gene TRBV19 combines with J gene TRBJ2-7, with 7 nucleotides matching TRBD1. The CDR3 is 14 residues long. With V trimmed by 5 bases and J by 2 bases, 6 bases remained unmatched. Germline V gives CDR1 LNHDA, CDR2 SQIVND (reference sequence). In DNA, the CDR3 is TGTGCCAGTAGTTGGCCGGACAGGCCCTACGAGCAGTACTTC. Residues: CASSWPDRPYEQYF.

The rearrangement links TRBV7-9 to TRBJ2-2; D is unresolved. The germline V and J ends were trimmed by 5 bases and 6 bases, with 7 bases remaining between them. The CDR3 totals 12 residues. Germline V gene lookup returns CDR1 SEHNR and CDR2 FQNEAQ (reference sequence). The CDR3 DNA reads TGTGCCAGCAGCCCTGCCGCCGGGGAGCTGTTTTTT. Its protein product is CASSPAAGELFF. Variable domain in full (rest from reference TRBV7-9 and TRBJ2-2): DTGVSQNPRHKITKRGQNVTFRCDPISEHNRLYWYRQTLGQGPEFLTYFQNEAQLEKSRLLSDRFSAERPKGSFSTLEIQRTEQGDSAMYLCASSPAAGELFFGEGSRLTVL.